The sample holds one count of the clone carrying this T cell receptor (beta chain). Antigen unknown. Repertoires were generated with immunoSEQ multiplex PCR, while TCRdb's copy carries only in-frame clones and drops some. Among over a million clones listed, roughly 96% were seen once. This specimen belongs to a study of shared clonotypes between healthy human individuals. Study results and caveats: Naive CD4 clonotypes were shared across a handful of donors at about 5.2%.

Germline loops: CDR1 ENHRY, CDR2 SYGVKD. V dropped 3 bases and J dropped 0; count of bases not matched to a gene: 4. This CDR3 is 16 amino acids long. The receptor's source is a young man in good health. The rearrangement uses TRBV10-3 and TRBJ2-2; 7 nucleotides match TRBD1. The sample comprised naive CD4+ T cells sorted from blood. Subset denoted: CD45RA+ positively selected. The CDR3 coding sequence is TGTGCCATCAGTGAAACTACAGGGGCGAACACCGGGGAGCTGTTTTTT. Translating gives CAISETTGANTGELFF.